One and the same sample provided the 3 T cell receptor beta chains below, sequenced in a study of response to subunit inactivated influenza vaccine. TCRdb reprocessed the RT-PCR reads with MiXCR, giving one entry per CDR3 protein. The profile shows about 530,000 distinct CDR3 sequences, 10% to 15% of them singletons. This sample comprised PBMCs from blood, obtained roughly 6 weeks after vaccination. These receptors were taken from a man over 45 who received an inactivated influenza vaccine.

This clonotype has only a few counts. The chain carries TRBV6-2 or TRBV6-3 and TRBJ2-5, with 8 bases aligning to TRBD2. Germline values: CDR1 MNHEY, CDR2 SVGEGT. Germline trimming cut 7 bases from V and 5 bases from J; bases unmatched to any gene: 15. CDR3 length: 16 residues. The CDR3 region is CASTTPPGLGSETQYF. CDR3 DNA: TGTGCCAGCACTACCCCTCCGGGACTAGGGTCCGAGACCCAGTACTTC.

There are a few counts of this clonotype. CDR3 loop: CASSLLTGISGNTIYF. The CDR3 bases are TGTGCCAGCAGCTTACTGACAGGCATCTCTGGAAACACCATATATTTT. The chain couples TRBV7-2 to TRBJ1-3; possibly TRBD1 for D (6 bases). Germline CDR1 SGHTA, CDR2 FQGNSA. Trimming pared 2 bases from V and 0 bases from J, leaving 11 bases between. The CDR3 runs 16 residues.

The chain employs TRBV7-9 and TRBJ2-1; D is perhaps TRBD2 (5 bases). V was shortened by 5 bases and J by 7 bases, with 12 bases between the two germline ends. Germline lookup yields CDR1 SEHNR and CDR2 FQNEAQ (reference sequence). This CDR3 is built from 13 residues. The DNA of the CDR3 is TGTGCCAGCAGCACCGGACTTCTGAATGAGCAGTTCTTC. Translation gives CASSTGLLNEQFF.